This T cell receptor (beta chain) was identified in a study of control samples from healthy donors and cancer patients. The CDR3 has 15 residues. Germline V gene sequence: CDR1 SEHNR, CDR2 FQNEAQ (reference sequence). V gave up 1 base and J gave up 10 bases, with 17 bases separating them. The data were produced by immunoSEQ multiplex PCR, yet TCRdb's version contains in-frame clones alone and is incomplete. The table shows 120,000 or so clones, with over 75% occurring only once. The sample comprised blood. This receptor was taken from a middle-aged man in good health. The chain recombines TRBV7-9 with TRBJ1-3, with a possible D match to TRBD1 (5 bases). CDR3 DNA: TGTGCCAGCAGCTTAGTCTCTGGGGGACTCTCAACCATATATTTT. It specifies CASSLVSGGLSTIYF.